This T cell receptor (beta chain) appears in the sequencing data of a study of monozygotic twins with inflammatory bowel disease. Study-level results: Using the inverse Simpson index, IBD patients had lower TCRbeta diversity than healthy co-twins. Patient-to-patient differences in immunosuppressive treatment may have added variability to the repertoires.

The RNA usage for each TCR library was around 4,000 ng of total RNA. Added by template switching were UMIs that each held a 6-nucleotide sample barcode. From its re-call of the 5' RACE reads, TCRdb lists each CDR3 protein once, without DNA. The table for this sample gives fewer than 450,000 distinct CDR3 sequences. Germline CDR1 reads SQVTM; CDR2 reads ANQGSEA. This CDR3 is built from 12 residues. Notes on this clonotype: Its specificity is not known.

V usage is TRBV29-1 and J usage is TRBJ1-1; TCRdb's assignment of TRBD1 cannot be checked, as there is no DNA. This sequence originates from a human donor with ulcerative colitis or Crohn's disease, or a healthy co-twin of an affected twin (not recorded which). The sequencing input was blood. This CDR3 is CSARDRATEAFF.